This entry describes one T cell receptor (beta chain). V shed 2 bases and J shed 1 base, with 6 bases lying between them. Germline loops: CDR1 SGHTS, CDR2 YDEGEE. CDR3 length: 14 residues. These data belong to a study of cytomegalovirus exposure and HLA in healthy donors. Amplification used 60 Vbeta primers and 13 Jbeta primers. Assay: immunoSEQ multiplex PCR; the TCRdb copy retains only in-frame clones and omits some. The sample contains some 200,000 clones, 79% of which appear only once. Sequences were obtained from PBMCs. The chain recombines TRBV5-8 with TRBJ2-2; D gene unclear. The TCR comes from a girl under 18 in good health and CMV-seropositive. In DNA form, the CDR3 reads TGTGCCAGCAGCTTACAGATGAACACCGGGGAGCTGTTTTTT. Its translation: CASSLQMNTGELFF.